The T cell receptor (beta chain) under discussion was sequenced for a study of CD8 T cells in ankylosing spondylitis. In its sample, this clonotype was seen many times. TCRdb ran MiXCR on the 5' RACE reads and lists one entry per CDR3 protein. Of about 92,000 distinct CDR3 sequences listed, 7.5% to 9% are singletons. Germline loops: CDR1 SGHRS, CDR2 YFSETQ. This CDR3 is built from 16 residues. J lost 5 bases, V lost 0 bases, and 9 bases had no gene match. This sequence originates from a male donor with ankylosing spondylitis or in good health (not recorded which). The sample comprised blood, either unsorted or a sorted T cell fraction (not recorded which). The chain combines TRBV5-1 with TRBJ2-5, with 8 nucleotides matching TRBD2. The CDR3 nucleotides are TGCGCCAGCAGCTTGGGACTCCGGGGGGGCAGTGAGACCCAGTACTTC. Encoded protein: CASSLGLRGGSETQYF.